This passage covers 24 T cell receptor beta chains from one sample sequenced in a study of CD8 T cells in ankylosing spondylitis. One entry per CDR3 protein, called by TCRdb with MiXCR from the 5' RACE reads. The table includes approximately 250,000 distinct CDR3 sequences, roughly 32% detected once. The sample comprised blood, either unsorted or a sorted T cell fraction (not recorded which). The receptors were gathered from a male donor with ankylosing spondylitis or in good health (not recorded which).

DNA of the CDR3: TGTGCCAGCAGCTTACGACCAGGGGGCGCGTTTCAAGATACGCAGTATTTT. As protein: CASSLRPGGAFQDTQYF. The rearrangement uses TRBV7-6 and TRBJ2-3, with 8 bases lining up with TRBD1. The CDR3 loop spans 17 amino acids. The V gene's germline CDR1 is SGHVS and CDR2 FNYEAQ. Trimming removed 2 bases from V and 5 bases from J; junction bases left unmatched: 12.

This chain connects TRBV20-1 to TRBJ2-5; 7 nucleotides line up with TRBD2. The CDR3 covers 13 residues. Germline V gives CDR1 DFQATT, CDR2 SNEGSKA (reference sequence). V trimming: 6 bases; J trimming: 7 bases; junction bases outside the gene matches: 11. CDR3 sequence: CSAPPGGDGTQYF. The CDR3 nucleotides read TGCAGTGCCCCCCCGGGAGGCGATGGGACCCAGTACTTC.

The gene calls are TRBV2 and TRBJ2-5; D is unclear. Trimming stripped 2 bases from V and 5 bases from J, with 6 bases between. The CDR3 is made up of 12 amino acids. CDR1 is SNHLY and CDR2 is FYNNEI in the germline V gene. CDR3 in DNA: TGTGCCAGCAGTGAATTTCGGGAGACCCAGTACTTC. Its translation is CASSEFRETQYF.

This clonotype showed up just a few times. The V gene is TRBV29-1, the J gene TRBJ2-7; 12 bases line up with TRBD1. From germline, CDR1 is SQVTM and CDR2 ANQGSEA. This CDR3 region has 16 residues. The V segment lost 5 bases and the J segment 6 bases; nucleotides outside the gene matches: 14. CDR3 in DNA: TGCAGCGTTTCGGGGACAGGGGACAGGGGGCTTGGCGAGCAGTACTTC. This translates into CSVSGTGDRGLGEQYF.

This clonotype was counted between two and nine times. The chain has TRBV12-3 or TRBV12-4 and TRBJ2-7; D tentatively reads TRBD1 or TRBD2 (5 bases each). CDR3 size: 14 residues. The germline V and J ends were trimmed by 5 bases and 6 bases, with 17 bases remaining between them. CDR3 nucleotides: TGTGCCAGCAGTCCCGGGACCCATTTCCCCGAGCAGTACTTC. Protein product: CASSPGTHFPEQYF.

The sample holds many counts of this clonotype. This sequence joins TRBV29-1 and TRBJ2-3; D gene ambiguous. CDR1 and CDR2 (germline): SQVTM, ANQGSEA. Trimming removed 7 bases at V and 2 bases at J, with 16 bases between. The CDR3 runs to 14 residues. CDR3 coding DNA: TGCAGCGCTGAGGAAGGGATCCCCACAGATACGCAGTATTTT. Its translation: CSAEEGIPTDTQYF.

V is TRBV12-3 or TRBV12-4 and J is TRBJ1-1; a weak D match, TRBD1 (5 bases). The CDR3 is made up of 14 amino acids. Trimming pared 11 bases from V and 5 bases from J, leaving 21 bases between. Here the CDR3 DNA reads TGTGCCGCTGGATCACGGGTTCAGGGTACTGAAGCTTTCTTT. Residues: CAAGSRVQGTEAFF.

The chain links TRBV20-1 to TRBJ2-3; D remains unclear. The V gene lost 4 bases and the J gene lost 1 base, with 12 bases spanning the gap. CDR3 length: 14 amino acids. From germline, CDR1 is DFQATT and CDR2 SNEGSKA (reference sequence). The CDR3 loop is CSAKLSARTDTQYF. Here the CDR3 DNA reads TGCAGTGCTAAACTCTCCGCTCGCACAGATACGCAGTATTTT.

This clonotype has only a few counts. The chain combines TRBV12-3 or TRBV12-4 with TRBJ1-2; 8 bases are shared with TRBD1. J was trimmed by 8 bases and V by 5 bases; bases with no gene match: 7. The CDR3 is 13 residues long. This chain's CDR3 is CASSPGQGGGYTF. The DNA of the CDR3 is TGTGCCAGCAGTCCCGGACAGGGCGGGGGCTACACCTTC.

The rearrangement uses TRBV28 and TRBJ2-5; TRBD1 matches 8 bases. Germline V lookup: CDR1 MDHEN, CDR2 SYDVKM. V was clipped by 4 bases and J by 4 bases; unmatched bases: 11. This CDR3 has 16 residues. CDR3 nucleotides: TGTGCCAGCAGTTCGACAGGGGAGAATTACACAGAGACCCAGTACTTC. Translating gives CASSSTGENYTETQYF. Supplemented by reference TRBV28 and TRBJ2-5, the full variable domain reads DVKVTQSSRYLVKRTGEKVFLECVQDMDHENMFWYRQDPGLGLRLIYFSYDVKMKEKGDIPEGYSVSREKKERFSLILESASTNQTSMYLCASSSTGENYTETQYFGPGTRLLVL.

Only a few counts were recorded for this clonotype. The rearrangement links TRBV20-1 to TRBJ2-1; TRBD1 matches at 8 bases. Germline V gene data show CDR1 as DFQATT and CDR2 as SNEGSKA (reference sequence). The CDR3 runs 16 residues. Trimming at V came to 6 bases and at J to 2 bases, leaving 12 bases not matched to a gene. The CDR3 DNA is TGCAGTGCCCTCTCACAGGGGGTATCGACCTACAATGAGCAGTTCTTC. This translates into CSALSQGVSTYNEQFF.

The rearrangement joins TRBV15 to TRBJ2-1, with a weak D call TRBD1 (5 bases). The CDR3 spans 15 residues. CDR1 is LNHNV and CDR2 is YYDKDF in the germline V gene (reference sequence). Trimming shortened V by 3 bases and J by 3 bases, and 12 bases separated the two germline ends. In nucleotides, the CDR3 is TGTGCCACCAGCAGCGACAGTCATGGCTACAATGAGCAGTTCTTC. Its translation is CATSSDSHGYNEQFF.

This clonotype occurred once. The CDR3 region is CASSQDRTTVGYEQYF. The CDR3 nucleotides are TGTGCCAGCAGCCAAGACCGGACTACCGTCGGCTACGAGCAGTACTTC. The chain employs TRBV3-1 and TRBJ2-7, with a tentative D call TRBD2 (6 bases). The CDR3 runs 16 residues. Trimming left V 0 bases short and J 3 bases short, with 15 bases between. CDR1 and CDR2 from the germline V gene are LGHDT and YNNKEL (reference sequence).

V is TRBV20-1 and J is TRBJ1-2; no definite D call. V gave up 0 bases and J gave up 4 bases, with 12 bases separating them. The CDR3 is made up of 14 amino acids. The germline CDR1 and CDR2 sequences are DFQATT and SNEGSKA (reference sequence). The CDR3 DNA is TGCAGTGCTAGAGATCGCCAGGTTGGCTATGGCTACACCTTC. Encoded protein: CSARDRQVGYGYTF.

This rearrangement joins TRBV12-3 or TRBV12-4 to TRBJ2-7; D remains ambiguous. This CDR3 is 14 amino acids long. V lost 1 base and J lost 11, with 18 bases in between. The CDR3 loop reads CASSLVKGSVPEYF. CDR3 DNA: TGTGCCAGCAGTTTAGTCAAGGGTTCCGTACCGGAGTACTTC.

In its sample, this clonotype is medium-sized. The V call is TRBV29-1, the J call TRBJ2-3, with D unresolved. Trimming took 5 bases from V and 4 from J, leaving 7 bases between them. The V gene's germline CDR1 is SQVTM and CDR2 ANQGSEA. This CDR3 is built from 11 residues. This CDR3 reads CSVQTSDTQYF. As DNA, the CDR3 is TGCAGCGTTCAAACATCAGATACGCAGTATTTT.

The sample holds a few counts of this clonotype. J is TRBJ2-3 and V is TRBV20-1; D is ambiguous. The CDR3 has 14 residues. V was cut by 1 base and J by 4 bases, with 12 bases left in between. Germline values: CDR1 DFQATT, CDR2 SNEGSKA (reference sequence). The CDR3 spells CSARVPSGADTQYF. The CDR3 DNA sequence: TGCAGTGCTAGAGTTCCCTCGGGTGCAGATACGCAGTATTTT.

The rearrangement uses TRBV30 and TRBJ2-7, with D perhaps matching TRBD2 (6 bases). With 7 bases removed from V and 3 bases from J, the gap between germline ends came to 16 bases. The CDR3 runs 13 residues. CDR1 and CDR2 (germline): GTSNPN, SVGIG (reference sequence). CDR3: CASSAGAGYEQYF. Here the CDR3 DNA reads TGTGCCTCCAGTGCCGGAGCGGGCTACGAGCAGTACTTC.

The genes are TRBV7-9 and TRBJ2-2; 7 positions agree with TRBD1. The CDR3 extends over 15 amino acids. Trimming cost V 5 bases and J 4 bases; bases outside gene matches: 7. Looked up from germline, CDR1 is SEHNR and CDR2 is FQNEAQ (reference sequence). The CDR3, as DNA: TGTGCCAGCAGCCCACGCAGGGGGAGCACCGGGGAGCTGTTTTTT. It specifies CASSPRRGSTGELFF. The full variable domain, its missing parts supplied by reference TRBV7-9 and TRBJ2-2, is DTGVSQNPRHKITKRGQNVTFRCDPISEHNRLYWYRQTLGQGPEFLTYFQNEAQLEKSRLLSDRFSAERPKGSFSTLEIQRTEQGDSAMYLCASSPRRGSTGELFFGEGSRLTVL.

This clonotype was observed a handful of times. The DNA for the CDR3 is TGCGCCAGCAGCTTGGATTGGACAAACCCCTACGAGCAGTACTTC. Residues: CASSLDWTNPYEQYF. The genes are TRBV5-1 and TRBJ2-7; the D gene is possibly TRBD1 (5 bases). CDR3 length: 15 residues. Trimming stripped 0 bases from V and 2 bases from J, with 12 bases between. CDR1 SGHRS and CDR2 YFSETQ come from the germline V gene.

This clonotype occurred a few times. The V gene is TRBV20-1, the J gene TRBJ2-3, with 7 positions matching TRBD2. J was trimmed by 0 bases and V by 5 bases; bases with no gene match: 11. Germline loops: CDR1 DFQATT, CDR2 SNEGSKA (reference sequence). This CDR3 has 16 amino acids. The CDR3 coding sequence is TGCAGTGCTGGCCTACCGGGACTACCTAGCACAGATACGCAGTATTTT. It yields the protein CSAGLPGLPSTDTQYF.

This clonotype was detected once. The chain combines TRBV4-1 with TRBJ1-1, with D unresolved. This CDR3 is 17 amino acids long. Germline V gene sequence: CDR1 MGHRA, CDR2 YSYEKL. V lost 6 bases and J lost 0, with 20 bases in between. This CDR3 reads CASRPTKAPKMNTEAFF. In DNA form, the CDR3 reads TGCGCCAGCAGGCCCACGAAGGCCCCAAAAATGAACACTGAAGCTTTCTTT.

This chain joins TRBV20-1 and TRBJ2-7; maybe TRBD1 (6 bases). The CDR3 runs to 17 residues. Germline values: CDR1 DFQATT, CDR2 SNEGSKA (reference sequence). Trimming removed 2 bases at V and 3 bases at J, with 23 bases between. The CDR3 sequence: CSARSLGARDGYYEQYF. The CDR3 bases are TGCAGTGCTAGATCCCTGGGGGCCCGGGACGGATACTACGAGCAGTACTTC.

This clonotype turned up a few times. The rearrangement links TRBV10-2 to TRBJ1-1; D perhaps matches TRBD1 (5 bases). The CDR3 runs to 15 residues. Trimming shortened V by 4 bases and J by 0 bases, and 12 bases separated the two germline ends. Germline V gene sequence: CDR1 WSHSY, CDR2 SAAADI. The CDR3 region has the DNA TGCGCCAGCAGTGGGTTCGGACACCTGAACACTGAAGCTTTCTTT. This sequence encodes CASSGFGHLNTEAFF.